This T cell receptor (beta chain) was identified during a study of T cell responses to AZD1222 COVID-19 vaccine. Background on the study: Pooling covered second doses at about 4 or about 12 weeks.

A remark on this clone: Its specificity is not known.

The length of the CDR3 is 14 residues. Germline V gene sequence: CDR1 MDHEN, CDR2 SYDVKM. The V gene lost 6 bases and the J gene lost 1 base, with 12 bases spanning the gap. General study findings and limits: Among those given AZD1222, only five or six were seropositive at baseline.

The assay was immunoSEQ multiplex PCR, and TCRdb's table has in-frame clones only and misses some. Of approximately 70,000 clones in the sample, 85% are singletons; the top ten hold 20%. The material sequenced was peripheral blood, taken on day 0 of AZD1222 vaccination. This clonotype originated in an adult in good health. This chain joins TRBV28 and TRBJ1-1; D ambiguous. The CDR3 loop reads CASSPYTQNTEAFF. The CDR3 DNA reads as TGTGCCAGCAGCCCCTATACGCAGAACACTGAAGCTTTCTTT. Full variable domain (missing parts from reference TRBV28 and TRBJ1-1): DVKVTQSSRYLVKRTGEKVFLECVQDMDHENMFWYRQDPGLGLRLIYFSYDVKMKEKGDIPEGYSVSREKKERFSLILESASTNQTSMYLCASSPYTQNTEAFFGQGTRLTVV.